Listed below are T cell receptor beta chains from one sample, sequenced in a study of shared clonotypes between healthy human individuals. Sequencing was performed with immunoSEQ multiplex PCR; in TCRdb, only in-frame clones are kept and a portion is missing. This table holds about 520,000 clones, over 70% found once. Sequencing was carried out using PBMCs. Source of these receptors: a woman aged 40 to 50 in good health. Some clones in this sample may be carry-over from other donors' samples. The conserved cysteine and the conserved F or W are not part of the CDR3 here. D genes are given only for firm matches.

CDR3aa | d_gene | j_gene | v_gene
ASSPGLQTETQY | - | TRBJ2-5 | TRBV18
ASSYSRVTNYGYT | - | TRBJ1-2 | TRBV6-5
ASRPRGQIEAF | - | TRBJ1-1 | TRBV5-8
ASSLLVTSGRNEQF | TRBD2 | TRBJ2-1 | TRBV7-2
SARPSYEQY | - | TRBJ2-7 | TRBV20-1
ASGASGSSEQF | TRBD2 | TRBJ2-1 | TRBV30
ATSRDRPGGSGYT | - | TRBJ1-2 | TRBV15
AIRRDEADTQY | - | TRBJ2-3 | TRBV10-3
ASKSRDASAEQY | - | - | TRBV2
ASSPGLAGGRGEQF | TRBD2 | TRBJ2-1 | TRBV5-1
ASSLSPHTNEKLF | - | TRBJ1-4 | TRBV28
ASSLAGDGTDTQY | TRBD2 | TRBJ2-3 | TRBV5-4
ASSLGGVSEQY | - | - | TRBV11-2
AYSWGDEKLF | - | TRBJ1-4 | TRBV30
AWSVRRGLVGLAGETQY | TRBD2 | TRBJ2-5 | TRBV30
ASSGQDYTEAF | TRBD1 | TRBJ1-1 | TRBV27
ASSLVLGAGETQY | - | TRBJ2-5 | TRBV11-2
ASSLESASSYEQY | - | TRBJ2-7 | TRBV5-1
ASSVTRGSTNTGELF | TRBD2 | TRBJ2-2 | TRBV9
ASKRVNEKLF | - | TRBJ1-4 | TRBV6-1
SVGRTSGTR | TRBD2 | TRBJ2-3 | TRBV29-1
ASSPGLALNEQF | TRBD2 | TRBJ2-1 | TRBV18
ASSFTRGETSGANVLT | - | TRBJ2-6 | TRBV5-1
ASSTWDRSYEQY | TRBD1 | TRBJ2-7 | TRBV2
ASSFPGGGDTIY | - | TRBJ1-3 | TRBV28
ASSDASVETSYEQY | - | TRBJ2-7 | TRBV6-4
ASSLLDTGTGASGNTIY | TRBD1 | TRBJ1-3 | TRBV2
ASSNVEQY | - | TRBJ2-7 | TRBV21-1
ASSLFGTRHEQY | - | TRBJ2-7 | TRBV28
ASSLDSGRTETQY | TRBD2 | TRBJ2-5 | TRBV5-1
ARITSCFVCGELF | - | TRBJ2-2 | TRBV2
ASGTDGNTIY | TRBD1 | TRBJ1-3 | TRBV6-1
ASSLAGTYYNEQF | - | TRBJ2-1 | TRBV7-9
ASSYSRVAPNTEAF | - | TRBJ1-1 | TRBV6-6
ASSLRSWTGDNEQF | TRBD1 | TRBJ2-1 | TRBV7-3
ASSLGLAGGLTLYEQY | TRBD2 | TRBJ2-7 | TRBV7-2
ASSLAAGRTDTQY | - | TRBJ2-3 | TRBV5-1
ASSRRGVEETQY | TRBD2 | TRBJ2-5 | TRBV6-6
ASSYEGSSYEQY | - | TRBJ2-7 | TRBV6-6
ASSQWGLAADTQY | TRBD2 | TRBJ2-3 | TRBV4-1
AISESRGDYGYT | - | TRBJ1-2 | TRBV10-3
ASSLPSGRGANEQF | TRBD2 | TRBJ2-1 | TRBV6-6
ASSLGGLDNEQF | - | TRBJ2-1 | TRBV11-2
ASSLWGTATNEKLF | - | TRBJ1-4 | TRBV5-6
ASSLQLAEGYEQY | TRBD2 | TRBJ2-7 | TRBV6-5
ASSVQGIGEQF | - | TRBJ2-1 | TRBV9
ATAGQVYEQY | TRBD1 | TRBJ2-7 | TRBV28
ASSFRLAGTGELF | TRBD2 | TRBJ2-2 | TRBV7-2
ASSVASGSFGNEQF | TRBD2 | TRBJ2-1 | TRBV9
ATSRGRETQY | - | TRBJ2-5 | TRBV15
ASTGSTEAF | - | TRBJ1-1 | TRBV7-2
AISPGTSGSVNEQF | TRBD2 | TRBJ2-1 | TRBV10-3
ASSLTRDSRNEQY | TRBD1 | TRBJ2-7 | TRBV28
ASSLTRSGELF | - | TRBJ2-2 | TRBV14